This is a list of T cell receptor beta chains from one sample in a study of control samples from healthy donors and cancer patients. Sequencing was performed with immunoSEQ multiplex PCR; in TCRdb, only in-frame clones are kept and a portion is missing. The sample has under 150,000 clones, roughly 95% seen once. The sequencing sample was made of blood. These receptors originate from a young man in good health. The CDR3 runs from the conserved cysteine through the conserved F or W. D genes are given only for firm matches. Rows give clone size only sometimes, using once, few, many, or a class for an expanded clone.

cdr3_nt: TGTGCCAGCAGCAAAGAGAGCAGGGGGCGACTCAGTCAGTCACCCCTCCACTTT
cdr3_aa: CASSKESRGRLSQSPLHF
clone_size: -
v_call: TRBV21-1
j_call: TRBJ1-6
d_call: -

cdr3_nt: TGTGCCAGCAGGCAGGGACAGACCTACGAGCAGTACTTC
cdr3_aa: CASRQGQTYEQYF
clone_size: -
v_call: TRBV6-5
j_call: TRBJ2-7
d_call: TRBD1

cdr3_nt: TGTGCCAGCAAAACCCGGGACGGAAGGAACACTGAAGCTTTCTTT
cdr3_aa: CASKTRDGRNTEAFF
clone_size: -
v_call: TRBV2
j_call: TRBJ1-1
d_call: -

cdr3_nt: TGCGCCAGCAGCCAAGCGGGCGGATTTGAAGCTTTCTTT
cdr3_aa: CASSQAGGFEAFF
clone_size: -
v_call: TRBV4-3
j_call: TRBJ1-1
d_call: -

cdr3_nt: TGTGCCACCTCCGGGACGCGGGACAATGAGCAGTTCTTC
cdr3_aa: CATSGTRDNEQFF
clone_size: once
v_call: TRBV7-9
j_call: TRBJ2-1
d_call: -

cdr3_nt: TGTGCCAGCAGCCAGGGTAGCTCCTATAATTCACCCCTCCACTTT
cdr3_aa: CASSQGSSYNSPLHF
clone_size: -
v_call: TRBV7-3
j_call: TRBJ1-6
d_call: -

cdr3_nt: TGTGCCAGCAGCTCCGGGACAGGGATCAATCAGCCCCAGCATTTT
cdr3_aa: CASSSGTGINQPQHF
clone_size: -
v_call: TRBV7-2
j_call: TRBJ1-5
d_call: TRBD1

cdr3_nt: TGCGCCAGCAGCCCCCGTTCCAGCGGGGGGGTCACAGATACGCAGTATTTT
cdr3_aa: CASSPRSSGGVTDTQYF
clone_size: once
v_call: TRBV5-1
j_call: TRBJ2-3
d_call: TRBD2

cdr3_nt: TGTGCCAGCAGCTGGCAGGGAGGAGGCACTGAAGCTTTCTTT
cdr3_aa: CASSWQGGGTEAFF
clone_size: -
v_call: TRBV5-6
j_call: TRBJ1-1
d_call: -

cdr3_nt: TGTGCCTGGACCTTGGGGGGACGAGGCTACACCTTC
cdr3_aa: CAWTLGGRGYTF
clone_size: -
v_call: TRBV30
j_call: TRBJ1-2
d_call: -

cdr3_nt: TGTGCCAGCAGTGAACAGTATAGCAATCAGCCCCAGCATTTT
cdr3_aa: CASSEQYSNQPQHF
clone_size: -
v_call: TRBV2
j_call: TRBJ1-5
d_call: -

cdr3_nt: TGCGCCAGCAGCCGGGGCGGAAACACCATATATTTT
cdr3_aa: CASSRGGNTIYF
clone_size: -
v_call: TRBV4-3
j_call: TRBJ1-3
d_call: -

cdr3_nt: TGTGCCAGCAGCAAAGTCCGGAGGGGCTACACCTTC
cdr3_aa: CASSKVRRGYTF
clone_size: -
v_call: TRBV21-1
j_call: TRBJ1-2
d_call: -

cdr3_nt: TGTGCCAGCAGTTACTCGACAGGGGCCTACGAGCAGTACTTC
cdr3_aa: CASSYSTGAYEQYF
clone_size: -
v_call: TRBV6-5
j_call: TRBJ2-7
d_call: TRBD1

cdr3_nt: TGTGCCAGCAGCTCGACTGGGACAGCCTATAGCAATCAGCCCCAGCATTTT
cdr3_aa: CASSSTGTAYSNQPQHF
clone_size: -
v_call: TRBV5-8
j_call: TRBJ1-5
d_call: TRBD1

cdr3_nt: TGTGCCAGCAGTTTCAGTGAGGGACAGGGGGATGGCTACACCTTC
cdr3_aa: CASSFSEGQGDGYTF
clone_size: -
v_call: TRBV9
j_call: TRBJ1-2
d_call: TRBD1

cdr3_nt: TGTGCCAGCAGACCCAGGATCTCTGGAAACACCATATATTTT
cdr3_aa: CASRPRISGNTIYF
clone_size: -
v_call: TRBV6-5
j_call: TRBJ1-3
d_call: -

cdr3_nt: TGTGCCAGCAGTTACTGGACAGCGAGCTCTGGAAACACCATATATTTT
cdr3_aa: CASSYWTASSGNTIYF
clone_size: -
v_call: TRBV6-5
j_call: TRBJ1-3
d_call: -

cdr3_nt: TGTGCCAGCAGCGCCACTAGCGGGGCGGATACGCAGTATTTT
cdr3_aa: CASSATSGADTQYF
clone_size: -
v_call: TRBV7-9
j_call: TRBJ2-3
d_call: TRBD2

cdr3_nt: TGTGCCATCAGTGAAGGGGACATGAGGTTGGCGCACATTCAGTACTTC
cdr3_aa: CAISEGDMRLAHIQYF
clone_size: once
v_call: TRBV10-3
j_call: TRBJ2-4
d_call: -

cdr3_nt: TGTGCCAGCAGTTTCGGACGGAACTATGGCTACACCTTC
cdr3_aa: CASSFGRNYGYTF
clone_size: -
v_call: TRBV12-3/TRBV12-4
j_call: TRBJ1-2
d_call: -

cdr3_nt: TGTGCCAGCAGCCCGGACAGGGTGAGAGAGACCCAGTACTTC
cdr3_aa: CASSPDRVRETQYF
clone_size: -
v_call: TRBV6-2/TRBV6-3
j_call: TRBJ2-5
d_call: TRBD1

cdr3_nt: TGCAGCGTTGAAGATCTTCTGGGACAGGGGGACCAAGAGACCCAGTACTTC
cdr3_aa: CSVEDLLGQGDQETQYF
clone_size: -
v_call: TRBV29-1
j_call: TRBJ2-5
d_call: TRBD1

cdr3_nt: TGCGCCAGCAGCTTGGTCAGCGGAGCCTACGAGCAGTACTTC
cdr3_aa: CASSLVSGAYEQYF
clone_size: -
v_call: TRBV5-1
j_call: TRBJ2-7
d_call: -

cdr3_nt: TGTGCCAGCAGCTTGGGGACTAGCTCCTATAATTCACCCCTCCACTTT
cdr3_aa: CASSLGTSSYNSPLHF
clone_size: -
v_call: TRBV5-5
j_call: TRBJ1-6
d_call: -

cdr3_nt: TGTGCCAGTCACCTCGGACAGTTGAACACTGAAGCTTTCTTT
cdr3_aa: CASHLGQLNTEAFF
clone_size: -
v_call: TRBV6-5
j_call: TRBJ1-1
d_call: -

cdr3_nt: TGTGCCAGCTCACCCGGTCGGGGCAATCAGCCCCAGCATTTT
cdr3_aa: CASSPGRGNQPQHF
clone_size: few
v_call: TRBV18
j_call: TRBJ1-5
d_call: -

cdr3_nt: TGCAGCGTGGTATATAGTGACTATTACAATGAGCAGTTCTTC
cdr3_aa: CSVVYSDYYNEQFF
clone_size: -
v_call: TRBV29-1
j_call: TRBJ2-1
d_call: -

cdr3_nt: TGTGCCAGCAGTGAAGGGACAGGGAGGAACTACGAGCAGTACTTC
cdr3_aa: CASSEGTGRNYEQYF
clone_size: -
v_call: TRBV2
j_call: TRBJ2-7
d_call: TRBD1

cdr3_nt: TGCGCCAGCAGCCTCCTTTGGGACCGTACGGTTATTAGCCCTGAAGCTTTCTTT
cdr3_aa: CASSLLWDRTVISPEAFF
clone_size: -
v_call: TRBV4-1
j_call: TRBJ1-1
d_call: -

cdr3_nt: TGTGCCAGCAGTTATACACAGGGGAGTGAAGCTTTCTTT
cdr3_aa: CASSYTQGSEAFF
clone_size: -
v_call: TRBV6-5
j_call: TRBJ1-1
d_call: TRBD1

cdr3_nt: TGCGCCAGCAGCTTGGGGGGCGGAGAGACCCAGTACTTC
cdr3_aa: CASSLGGGETQYF
clone_size: -
v_call: TRBV5-1
j_call: TRBJ2-5
d_call: -

cdr3_nt: TGTGCCAGCAACGTCGTGGAAATATACAATGAGCAGTTCTTC
cdr3_aa: CASNVVEIYNEQFF
clone_size: -
v_call: TRBV7-2
j_call: TRBJ2-1
d_call: -

cdr3_nt: TGTGCCAGCAGCAGGGGTACCAACACTGAAGCTTTCTTT
cdr3_aa: CASSRGTNTEAFF
clone_size: once
v_call: TRBV7-2
j_call: TRBJ1-1
d_call: -

cdr3_nt: TGTGCCAGCAGCCTGGCCACAGCAAACACTGAAGCTTTCTTT
cdr3_aa: CASSLATANTEAFF
clone_size: few
v_call: TRBV5-5
j_call: TRBJ1-1
d_call: -

cdr3_nt: TGTGCCAGCAGCTCCCATCGACAGGGAGGTCACCTCTGGGATCAGCCCCAGCATTTT
cdr3_aa: CASSSHRQGGHLWDQPQHF
clone_size: -
v_call: TRBV5-4
j_call: TRBJ1-5
d_call: TRBD1

cdr3_nt: TGTGCCAGCAGTGAAGCACGGGACAGTAGGGGCTACACCTTC
cdr3_aa: CASSEARDSRGYTF
clone_size: -
v_call: TRBV2
j_call: TRBJ1-2
d_call: TRBD1

cdr3_nt: TGTGCCAGCAGTTCGGGGGGGTTGGACACTGAAGCTTTCTTT
cdr3_aa: CASSSGGLDTEAFF
clone_size: -
v_call: TRBV27
j_call: TRBJ1-1
d_call: -

cdr3_nt: TGTGCCAGCAGCTTGGGACAGGCTAAGGAGCAGTACTTC
cdr3_aa: CASSLGQAKEQYF
clone_size: -
v_call: TRBV11-2
j_call: TRBJ2-7
d_call: TRBD1